Listed here is a single T cell receptor (beta chain). This sample is drawn from a study of CD8 T cells in Susac syndrome. The CDR3 has 14 amino acids. V dropped 5 bases and J dropped 6; count of bases not matched to a gene: 10. CDR1 and CDR2 (germline): LNHDA, SQIVND (reference sequence). About 0.45 to 1 ug RNA was reverse transcribed with random hexamers. TCRdb redid the calling of the immunoSEQ multiplex PCR reads with MiXCR, one entry per CDR3 protein. This table has some 120,000 distinct CDR3 sequences, 92% appearing once. The sequencing sample was made of CD4+ T cells from PBMCs. This receptor was obtained from a human donor in good health. The gene calls are TRBV19 and TRBJ2-7; TRBD2 matches at 7 bases. The CDR3 loop reads CASSSSGDYGEQYF. The CDR3 DNA reads as TGTGCCAGTAGTTCCAGCGGGGACTACGGCGAGCAGTACTTC.